Included here is one T cell receptor beta chain sequence, with context. Its antigen remains unidentified. The study ran its PCR with 60 Vbeta and 13 Jbeta primers. Libraries were prepared by immunoSEQ multiplex PCR; TCRdb keeps only in-frame clonotypes and omits some of them. The sample carries fewer than 250,000 clones, roughly 80% recorded once. These data are taken from a study of cytomegalovirus exposure and HLA in healthy donors. The CDR3 is made up of 15 amino acids. General study findings and limits: TCR beta V- and J-gene trimming was later associated with a missense DCLRE1C variant. The authors listed around 150 TCR beta chains as cytomegalovirus-associated.

The sample was PBMCs. The chain uses TRBV1 and TRBJ2-3; the D call of TRBD1 is as the table states it, not checked on the DNA. TRBV1 has pseudogene status. This TCR was sampled from a girl aged 2-10 years in good health and CMV-seronegative. The CDR3, as DNA: TGCACCAGCAGCCCCGGACAGACTAGCACAGATACGCAGTATTTT. It is translated as CTSSPGQTSTDTQYF.